A selection of T cell receptor beta chains follows, all from one sample in a study of T-cell memory formation after mild COVID-19. One entry per CDR3 protein results from TCRdb running MiXCR on the 5' RACE reads. The table lists roughly 250,000 distinct CDR3 sequences, around 17% of them singletons, with roughly a fifth in the top ten. Material for sequencing was PBMCs or a T cell subset sorted from them (not recorded which). These receptor sequences come from a man between 18 and 35 years old who had mild COVID-19 (a few samples of this study predate the infection). Cell type and time point are not known. Each CDR3 is given with its conserved first and last residue. A clone size is listed for some rows: how often the clone was seen (once, few, many), or a class if it is expanded.

>TRBV5-1|NA
CASSSAGELFF
>TRBV6-6|few
CASNHGGGPRGQYF
>TRBV7-2|few
CASSLRQKEQFF
>TRBV12-3/TRBV12-4|NA
CASRAMLGSYGYTF
>TRBV28|few
CASRQRGGKVGGYTF
>TRBV6-5|many
CASTLAGGSEQFF
>TRBV7-9|many
CASSYRLAGGDEQFF
>TRBV5-1|NA
CASSLLHRSNTDTQYF
>TRBV4-3|few
CASSQDGQGARADTQYF
>TRBV12-3/TRBV12-4|NA
CASSSPGQGSGQETQYF
>TRBV10-2|few
CASRKDRVDTDTQYF
>TRBV6-2/TRBV6-3|few
CASSYSGTGSAEAFF
>TRBV7-9|NA
CASSSATGSNQPQHF
>TRBV27|few
CASSPYPGVQYF
>TRBV5-5|few
CASSSEEIVYGYTF
>TRBV29-1|NA
CSVDWTASSYNEQLF
>TRBV10-3|NA
CAISPEGPRAFF
>TRBV18|few
CASSRDRQHYEQYF
>TRBV5-1|few
CASSNIRGSETQYF
>TRBV4-1|NA
CASSQDVAKNIQYF
>TRBV7-9|NA
CASSPRGLAGGDNEQFF
>TRBV7-9|NA
CASSLMQETQYF
>TRBV5-1|few
CASSYGTANNEKLFF
>TRBV4-1|NA
CASSQALQRTEAFF
>TRBV18|NA
CASSPRQEEETQYF
>TRBV9|NA
CASSGGQGRQYF
>TRBV10-3|few
CAISGASGTGNTEAFF
>TRBV6-6|few
CASSYSTSHGGYTF
>TRBV5-1|NA
CASSLQVYNSPLHF
>TRBV6-5|few
CASSFAGGITEAFF
>TRBV12-3/TRBV12-4|NA
CASSSETTGQYNEQFF
>TRBV5-1|few
CASSFGLGLAAYEQYF
>TRBV7-2|NA
CASSLYAYRVNTEAFF
>TRBV6-6|NA
CASRTGGTDEMKNLVF
>TRBV12-3/TRBV12-4|NA
CASSSDRGRYEQYF
>TRBV4-1|few
CASSQGLRQSNQPQHF
>TRBV19|NA
CASGGQPGSGANVLTF
>TRBV7-2|few
CASSLGVGGAGETQYF
>TRBV12-3/TRBV12-4|NA
CASSPGTGWQYF
>TRBV7-2|few
CASSLFREQETQYF
>TRBV5-1|many
CASTRTSGADTQYF
>TRBV4-2|NA
CASSPLDRGYEQYF
>TRBV2|few
CASIFFSASGGYTQYF
>TRBV15|NA
CATSRRLTGMGTDTQYF